Below are 7 T cell receptor beta chains sequenced from a single sample in a study of blood T cell repertoires in COVID-19. The data were produced by immunoSEQ multiplex PCR, yet TCRdb's version contains in-frame clones alone and is incomplete. Here the sample spans about 230,000 clones, roughly 86% being singletons. Input material: peripheral blood. These receptors were taken from a woman aged 55-69 years with acute or convalescent COVID-19.

The V and J genes are TRBV4-3 and TRBJ2-3, with 11 bases aligning to TRBD2. Germline V gene lookup returns CDR1 LGHNA and CDR2 YSLEER. The CDR3 consists of 16 residues. V lost 0 bases, J lost 4 bases, and 3 bases stayed unmatched. CDR3 sequence reads: CASSQELAGVADTQYF. The CDR3 bases are TGCGCCAGCAGCCAAGAACTAGCGGGAGTAGCAGATACGCAGTATTTT.

This rearrangement joins TRBV2 to TRBJ1-5, with D perhaps TRBD1 (5 bases). Deletions cut 6 bases from V and 2 bases from J, with 14 bases between. This CDR3 contains 15 residues. Germline loops: CDR1 SNHLY, CDR2 FYNNEI. The CDR3 loop reads CASRVQGVGNQPQHF. The CDR3 nucleotides read TGTGCCAGCAGGGTTCAAGGGGTGGGCAATCAGCCCCAGCATTTT. Full variable domain (outside the CDR3, taken from reference TRBV2 and TRBJ1-5): EPEVTQTPSHQVTQMGQEVILRCVPISNHLYFYWYRQILGQKVEFLVSFYNNEISEKSEIFDDQFSVERPDGSNFTLKIRSTKLEDSAMYFCASRVQGVGNQPQHFGDGTRLSIL.

This clone was found once. CDR3 loop: CASSLAAGVLRYEQYF. The CDR3 DNA follows: TGTGCCAGCAGCTTAGCAGCGGGAGTATTACGGTACGAGCAGTACTTC. This rearrangement joins TRBV7-2 to TRBJ2-7; 8 nucleotides align to TRBD2. The CDR3 has 16 residues. CDR1 is SGHTA and CDR2 is FQGNSA in the germline V gene. The J segment lost 4 bases and the V segment lost 0 bases, leaving 8 bases of the junction unmatched.

The chain employs TRBV11-3 and TRBJ2-2; the D gene is possibly TRBD2 (5 bases). This CDR3 spans 12 amino acids. Trimming took off 3 bases at V and 6 bases at J, with 5 bases between the two ends. Germline V gene data show CDR1 as SGHNT and CDR2 as YENEEA. CDR3: CASSLGAGELFF. DNA for the CDR3: TGTGCCAGCAGCTTGGGAGCCGGGGAGCTGTTTTTT.

This rearrangement joins TRBV19 to TRBJ1-1; D gene ambiguous. The germline V and J ends were trimmed by 4 bases and 5 bases, with 17 bases remaining between them. The CDR3 is 15 residues long. Germline V gene data show CDR1 as LNHDA and CDR2 as SQIVND (reference sequence). CDR3 sequence: CASSRSRARGTEAFF. The CDR3 nucleotides are TGTGCCAGTAGTAGATCCAGAGCGAGAGGGACTGAAGCTTTCTTT.

The CDR3 protein is CASSLYTSGGYEQYF. CDR3 in DNA: TGTGCCAGCAGCTTATATACTAGCGGCGGGTACGAGCAGTACTTC. V gene TRBV7-2 combines with J gene TRBJ2-7; TRBD2 matches at 8 bases. With V trimmed by 2 bases and J by 4 bases, 7 bases remained unmatched. The CDR3 runs 15 residues. From germline, CDR1 is SGHTA and CDR2 FQGNSA.

The J gene is TRBJ1-2, the V gene TRBV19, with TRBD1 identical over 9 bases. This CDR3 contains 15 residues. The germline gives CDR1 LNHDA, CDR2 SQIVND (reference sequence). Germline trimming cut 5 bases from V and 7 bases from J; bases unmatched to any gene: 11. CDR3 region: CASSQQGARSGGYTF. CDR3 coding DNA: TGTGCCAGTAGTCAACAGGGGGCGCGTAGTGGTGGCTACACCTTC.